This T cell receptor (beta chain) was identified in a study of T cell responses to AZD1222 COVID-19 vaccine. For the study at large: Pooling covered second doses at about 4 or about 12 weeks.

As concerns this clone: Antigen: not known.

The method was immunoSEQ multiplex PCR; TCRdb's version includes in-frame clones alone and lacks a portion of them. The table includes more than 95,000 clones, about 89% detected once. This CDR3 region has 14 residues. The germline V gene has CDR1 SEHNR and CDR2 FQNEAQ (reference sequence). The junction had 9 bases not matched to a gene; V was cut back by 7 bases and J by 6 bases. Overall study findings and caveats: Among the donors, most were white British and more were female, and clonal diversity was possibly underestimated. Researchers took repertoire samples only after the peak T cell response had come.

This sequence joins TRBV7-9 and TRBJ2-4; TRBD2 matches 7 bases. The source was peripheral blood, collected on day 0 of AZD1222 vaccination. The TCR comes from an adult in good health. CDR3 coding DNA: TGTGCCAGCACCGAAGAGACGGGGGGAAACATTCAGTACTTC. The encoded protein is CASTEETGGNIQYF.